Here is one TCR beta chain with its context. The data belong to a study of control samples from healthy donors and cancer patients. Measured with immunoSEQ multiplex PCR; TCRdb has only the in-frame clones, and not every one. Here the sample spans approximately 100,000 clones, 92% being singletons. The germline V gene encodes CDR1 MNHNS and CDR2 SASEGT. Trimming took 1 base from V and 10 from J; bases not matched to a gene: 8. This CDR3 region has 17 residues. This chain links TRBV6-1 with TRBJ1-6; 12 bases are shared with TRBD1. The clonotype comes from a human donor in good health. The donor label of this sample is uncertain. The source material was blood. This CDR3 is CASSEGIGTGGGSPLHF. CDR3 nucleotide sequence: TGTGCCAGCAGTGAAGGAATCGGGACAGGGGGCGGCTCACCCCTCCACTTT.